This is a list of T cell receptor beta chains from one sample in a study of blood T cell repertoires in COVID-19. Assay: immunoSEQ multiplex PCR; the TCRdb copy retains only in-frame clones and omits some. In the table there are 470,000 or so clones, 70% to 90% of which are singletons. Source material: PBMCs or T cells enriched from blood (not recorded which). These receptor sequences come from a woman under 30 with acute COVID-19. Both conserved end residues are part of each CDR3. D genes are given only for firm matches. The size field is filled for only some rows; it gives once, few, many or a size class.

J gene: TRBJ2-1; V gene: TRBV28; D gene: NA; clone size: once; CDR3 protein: CASSPQLSGWLKQFF; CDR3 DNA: TGTGCCAGCAGTCCCCAGTTGAGCGGTTGGTTAAAGCAGTTCTTC
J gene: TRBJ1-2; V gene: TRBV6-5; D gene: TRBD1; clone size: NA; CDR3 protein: CASKPHDREGYTF; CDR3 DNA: TGTGCCAGCAAGCCGCATGACAGGGAAGGCTACACCTTC
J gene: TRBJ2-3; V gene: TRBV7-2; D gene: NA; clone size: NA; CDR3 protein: CASTAGRTDTQYF; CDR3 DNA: TGTGCCAGCACGGCAGGGCGCACAGATACGCAGTATTTT
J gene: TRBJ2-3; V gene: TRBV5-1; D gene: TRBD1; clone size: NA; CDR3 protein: CASSRQGTDTQYF; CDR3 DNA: TGCGCCAGCAGCCGACAGGGGACAGATACGCAGTATTTT
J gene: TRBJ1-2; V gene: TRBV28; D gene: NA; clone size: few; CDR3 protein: CASTPPGGNYGYTF; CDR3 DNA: TGTGCCAGCACCCCACCAGGCGGGAACTATGGCTACACCTTC
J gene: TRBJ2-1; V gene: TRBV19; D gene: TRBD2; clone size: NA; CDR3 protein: CASRVAGGWNEQFF; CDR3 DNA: TGTGCCAGTAGGGTCGCGGGAGGATGGAATGAGCAGTTCTTC
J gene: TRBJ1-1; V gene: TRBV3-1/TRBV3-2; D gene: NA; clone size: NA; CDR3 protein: CASSTPGVMNTEAFF; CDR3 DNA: TGTGCCAGCAGTACACCGGGTGTCATGAACACTGAAGCTTTCTTT
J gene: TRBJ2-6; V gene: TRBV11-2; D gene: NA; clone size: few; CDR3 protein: CASSWGPQDRGANVLTF; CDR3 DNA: TGTGCCAGCAGCTGGGGCCCCCAGGACCGTGGGGCCAACGTCCTGACTTTC
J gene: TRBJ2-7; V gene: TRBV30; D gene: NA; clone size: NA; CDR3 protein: CAWSKQTRRYEQYF; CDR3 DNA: TGTGCCTGGAGTAAACAGACTAGGAGATACGAGCAGTACTTC
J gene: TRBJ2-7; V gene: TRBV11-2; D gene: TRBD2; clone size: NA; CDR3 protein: CASSPMAGGPYEQYF; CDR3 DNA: TGTGCCAGCTCGCCCATGGCGGGAGGCCCGTACGAGCAGTACTTC
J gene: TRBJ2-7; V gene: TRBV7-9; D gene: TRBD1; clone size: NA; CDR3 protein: CASSLASGQGASEQYF; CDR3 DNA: TGTGCCAGCAGCTTAGCGTCAGGACAGGGGGCCTCCGAGCAGTACTTC
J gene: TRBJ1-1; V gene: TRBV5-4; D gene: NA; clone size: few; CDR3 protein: CASSTVLNTEAFF; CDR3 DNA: TGTGCCAGCAGCACTGTGCTGAACACTGAAGCTTTCTTT
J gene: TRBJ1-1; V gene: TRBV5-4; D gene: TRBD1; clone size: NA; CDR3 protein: CASSLQGAGNTEAFF; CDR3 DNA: TGTGCCAGCAGCTTGCAGGGGGCGGGGAACACTGAAGCTTTCTTT
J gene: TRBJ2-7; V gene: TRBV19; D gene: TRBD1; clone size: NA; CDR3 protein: CASSMSPRGWDRDDEQYF; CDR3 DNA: TGTGCCAGTAGTATGTCCCCCCGTGGATGGGACAGGGACGACGAGCAGTACTTC
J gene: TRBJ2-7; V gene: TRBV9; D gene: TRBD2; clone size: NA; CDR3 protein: CASSVTSGGSTYEQYF; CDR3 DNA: TGTGCCAGCAGCGTAACTAGCGGGGGGAGCACCTACGAGCAGTACTTC
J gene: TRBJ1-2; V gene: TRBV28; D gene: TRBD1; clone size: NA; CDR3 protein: CASSLLAGGAGAYGYTF; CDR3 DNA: TGTGCCAGCAGTTTATTGGCAGGGGGCGCTGGGGCCTATGGCTACACCTTC
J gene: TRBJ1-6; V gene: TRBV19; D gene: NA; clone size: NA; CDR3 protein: CASSTLDILNSPLHF; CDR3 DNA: TGTGCCAGTAGTACCCTGGACATACTGAATTCACCCCTCCACTTT
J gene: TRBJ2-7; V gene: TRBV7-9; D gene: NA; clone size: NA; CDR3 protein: CASSLAQSEQYF; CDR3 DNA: TGTGCCAGCAGCTTAGCCCAGTCCGAGCAGTACTTC
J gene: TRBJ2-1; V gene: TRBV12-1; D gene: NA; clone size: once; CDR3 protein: CASSQTIDRIAARLYSYNEQFF; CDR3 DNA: TGTGCCAGCAGCCAGACAATAGACAGGATCGCGGCCCGGCTATACTCCTACAATGAGCAGTTCTTC
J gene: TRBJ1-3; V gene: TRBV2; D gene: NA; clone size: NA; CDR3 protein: CASSGQGSTIYF; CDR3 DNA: TGTGCCAGCAGTGGGCAGGGGAGCACCATATATTTT
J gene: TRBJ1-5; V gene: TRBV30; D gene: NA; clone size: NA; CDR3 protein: CAWSGKTIELNQPQHF; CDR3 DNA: TGTGCCTGGAGTGGGAAGACTATTGAGTTGAATCAGCCCCAGCATTTT
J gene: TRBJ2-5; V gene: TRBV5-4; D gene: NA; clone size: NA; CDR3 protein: CASSPRGPGETQYF; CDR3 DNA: TGTGCCAGCAGCCCGCGGGGGCCGGGGGAGACCCAGTACTTC
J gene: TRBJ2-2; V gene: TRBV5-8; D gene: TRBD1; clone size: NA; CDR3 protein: CATDRDRRELFF; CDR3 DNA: TGTGCCACAGACAGGGATCGCAGGGAGCTGTTTTTT
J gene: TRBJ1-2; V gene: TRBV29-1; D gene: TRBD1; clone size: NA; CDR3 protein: CSVVDRAVNGYTF; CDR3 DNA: TGCAGCGTTGTGGACAGGGCCGTGAACGGCTACACCTTC
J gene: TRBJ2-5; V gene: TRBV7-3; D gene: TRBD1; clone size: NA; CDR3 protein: CASSLSRGQEETQYF; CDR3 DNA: TGTGCCAGCAGCTTAAGCCGTGGACAGGAAGAGACCCAGTACTTC
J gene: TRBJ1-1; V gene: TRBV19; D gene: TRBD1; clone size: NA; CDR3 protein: CASTQGGTEAFF; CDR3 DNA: TGTGCCAGTACACAGGGGGGCACTGAAGCTTTCTTT
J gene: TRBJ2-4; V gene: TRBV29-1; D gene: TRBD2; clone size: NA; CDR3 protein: CSVAASGLAKNIQYF; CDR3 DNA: TGCAGCGTTGCCGCTAGCGGGTTAGCCAAAAACATTCAGTACTTC
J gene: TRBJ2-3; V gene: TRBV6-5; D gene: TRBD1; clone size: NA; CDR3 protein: CASSGYGTGQYF; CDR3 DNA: TGTGCCAGCAGCGGTTACGGGACAGGGCAGTATTTT
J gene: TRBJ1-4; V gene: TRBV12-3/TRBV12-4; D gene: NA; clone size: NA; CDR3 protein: CASSFKLNEKLFF; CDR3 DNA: TGTGCCAGCAGTTTTAAGCTTAATGAAAAACTGTTTTTT
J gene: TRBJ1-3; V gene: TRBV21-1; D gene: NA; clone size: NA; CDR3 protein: CASSKWDSSSGNTIYF; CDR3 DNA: TGTGCCAGCAGCAAATGGGACAGCAGCTCTGGAAACACCATATATTTT
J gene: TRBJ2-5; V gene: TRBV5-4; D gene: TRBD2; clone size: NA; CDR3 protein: CASSLREGRKTQYF; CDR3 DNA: TGTGCCAGCAGCTTACGGGAGGGCAGAAAGACCCAGTACTTC
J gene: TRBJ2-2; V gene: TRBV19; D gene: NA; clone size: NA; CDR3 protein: CASSFFANTGELFF; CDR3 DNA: TGTGCCAGTTCCTTTTTCGCGAACACCGGGGAGCTGTTTTTT
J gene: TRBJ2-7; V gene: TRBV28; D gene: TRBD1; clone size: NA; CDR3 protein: CASRFFRDRVYEQYF; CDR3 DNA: TGTGCCAGCAGGTTTTTTCGGGACAGGGTCTACGAGCAGTACTTC
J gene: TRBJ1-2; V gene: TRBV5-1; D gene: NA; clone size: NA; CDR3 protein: CASSPAGGSNYGYTF; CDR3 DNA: TGCGCCAGCAGCCCGGCAGGAGGAAGCAACTATGGCTACACCTTC
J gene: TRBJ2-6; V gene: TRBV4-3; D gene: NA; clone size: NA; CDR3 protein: CASSQDPPGTAGANVLTF; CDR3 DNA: TGCGCCAGCAGCCAAGATCCCCCAGGAACAGCTGGGGCCAACGTCCTGACTTTC
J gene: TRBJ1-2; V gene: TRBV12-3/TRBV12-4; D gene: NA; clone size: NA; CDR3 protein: CASSLGVNYGYTF; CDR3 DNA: TGTGCCAGCAGTCTAGGCGTGAACTATGGCTACACCTTC
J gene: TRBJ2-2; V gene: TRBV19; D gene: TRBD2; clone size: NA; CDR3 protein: CASSIAVRGSGELFF; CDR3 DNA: TGTGCCAGTAGTATAGCTGTGCGGGGGTCCGGGGAGCTGTTTTTT
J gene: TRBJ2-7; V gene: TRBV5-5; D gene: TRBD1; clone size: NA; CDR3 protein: CASSGDSFYEQYF; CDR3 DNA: TGTGCCAGCAGCGGGGACAGCTTCTACGAGCAGTACTTC
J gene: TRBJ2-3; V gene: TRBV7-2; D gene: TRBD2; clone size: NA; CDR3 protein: CASSLSGGVGDTQYF; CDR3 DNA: TGTGCCAGCAGCCTGAGCGGGGGGGTGGGAGATACGCAGTATTTT
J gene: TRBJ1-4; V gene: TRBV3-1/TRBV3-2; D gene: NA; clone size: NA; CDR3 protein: CASSLRNRREKLFF; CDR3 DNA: TGTGCCAGCAGCCTCAGGAATCGACGGGAAAAACTGTTTTTT
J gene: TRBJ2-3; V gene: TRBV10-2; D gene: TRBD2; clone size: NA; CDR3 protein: CATEAGEADTQYF; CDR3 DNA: TGCGCCACAGAAGCGGGAGAAGCAGATACGCAGTATTTT
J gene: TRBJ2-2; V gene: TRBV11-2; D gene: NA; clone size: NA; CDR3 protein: CASSFQDTGELFF; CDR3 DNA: TGTGCCAGCAGCTTTCAGGACACCGGGGAGCTGTTTTTT
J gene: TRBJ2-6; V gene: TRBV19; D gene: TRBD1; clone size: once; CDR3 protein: CASRTGTGLAGANVLTF; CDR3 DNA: TGTGCCAGTAGGACCGGGACAGGGTTGGCTGGGGCCAACGTCCTGACTTTC
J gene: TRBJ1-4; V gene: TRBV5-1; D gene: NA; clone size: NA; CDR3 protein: CASSPGQPGEKLFF; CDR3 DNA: TGCGCCAGCAGCCCCGGACAGCCAGGTGAAAAACTGTTTTTT
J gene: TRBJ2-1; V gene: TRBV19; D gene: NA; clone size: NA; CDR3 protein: CASSIGTLRAYQFF; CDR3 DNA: TGTGCCAGTAGTATAGGGACCTTGAGGGCGTACCAGTTCTTC
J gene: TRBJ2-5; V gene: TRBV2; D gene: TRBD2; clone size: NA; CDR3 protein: CASSEGSGGARQETQYF; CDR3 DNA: TGTGCCAGCAGTGAGGGGAGCGGGGGCGCCCGACAAGAGACCCAGTACTTC